This passage covers 10 T cell receptor beta chains from one sample sequenced in a study of T cell changes during pregnancy in multiple sclerosis (dated by TCRdb to between 2017 and 2020). Libraries were prepared through the immunoSEQ multiplex PCR assay. TCRdb obtained this table from immuneACCESS and retained in-frame rearrangements with V and J assigned. These tables miss some clones; where compared with another copy, unresolved V genes account for less than half of the shortfall, and the remainder is unexplained. This sample holds about 93,000 clones; roughly 92% were observed only once. The ten largest make up 2% to 2.5% of the sample. The sample here was peripheral blood, taken after pregnancy. Receptor source: a female donor with multiple sclerosis, enrolled in a pregnancy study.

This chain links TRBV12-5 with TRBJ2-5; D gene ambiguous. V dropped 5 bases and J dropped 4 bases, with 14 bases sitting between them. The CDR3 has 14 amino acids. Germline lookup yields CDR1 LGHNT and CDR2 FRNRAP. CDR3 sequence: CASGPPGSLETQYF. CDR3 bases: TGTGCTAGTGGTCCCCCGGGTTCGTTAGAGACCCAGTACTTC. The full variable domain, rest sourced from reference TRBV12-5 and TRBJ2-5, is DARVTQTPRHKVTEMGQEVTMRCQPILGHNTVFWYRQTMMQGLELLAYFRNRAPLDDSGMPKDRFSAEMPDATLATLKIQPSEPRDSAVYFCASGPPGSLETQYFGPGTRLLVL.

This sequence joins TRBV5-1 and TRBJ2-3; 8 nucleotides align to TRBD2. J lost 0 bases, V lost 4 bases, and 4 bases had no gene match. Looked up from germline, CDR1 is SGHRS and CDR2 is YFSETQ. The CDR3 contains 15 residues. CDR3 bases: TGCGCCAGCAGCGAGACGGGAGGGAGCACAGATACGCAGTATTTT. Translated: CASSETGGSTDTQYF. Variable domain in full (rest from reference TRBV5-1 and TRBJ2-3): KAGVTQTPRYLIKTRGQQVTLSCSPISGHRSVSWYQQTPGQGLQFLFEYFSETQRNKGNFPGRFSGRQFSNSRSEMNVSTLELGDSALYLCASSETGGSTDTQYFGPGTRLTVL.

The rearrangement joins TRBV4-3 to TRBJ2-3, with D possibly being TRBD2 (6 bases). Between the trimmed V and J ends, which lost 0 bases and 0 bases, there was a span of 13 bases. CDR3 length: 17 amino acids. Germline V gene data show CDR1 as LGHNA and CDR2 as YSLEER. The CDR3 protein is CASSQDLISGSTDTQYF. The CDR3 nucleotides read TGCGCCAGCAGCCAAGATCTCATAAGCGGGAGCACAGATACGCAGTATTTT.

The chain carries TRBV19 and TRBJ2-7; D might be TRBD2 (7 bases). CDR1 LNHDA and CDR2 SQIVND come from the germline V gene (reference sequence). The germline V and J ends were trimmed by 5 bases and 2 bases, with 16 bases remaining between them. CDR3 length: 15 amino acids. The CDR3 is CASSPRGAGAYEQYF. DNA of the CDR3: TGTGCCAGTAGTCCTCGGGGGGCGGGGGCCTACGAGCAGTACTTC.

The chain is built from TRBV9 and TRBJ2-2, with TRBD2 identical over 7 bases. Germline V gene sequence: CDR1 SGDLS, CDR2 YYNGEE. V shed 3 bases, J shed 4 bases, and the junction held 15 bases outside the gene matches. The CDR3 extends over 18 amino acids. CDR3 nucleotides: TGTGCCAGCAGCGAAAGGACTAGAGGGATGCGTGCCACCGGGGAGCTGTTTTTT. Its translation: CASSERTRGMRATGELFF.

J is TRBJ2-3 and V is TRBV13; tentatively, D is TRBD1 (5 bases). Trimming pared 5 bases from V and 1 base from J, leaving 16 bases between. Germline V CDR1 and CDR2: PRHDT, FYEKMQ (reference sequence). CDR3 length equals 16 residues. CDR3 region: CASSPILGRGTDTQYF. DNA for the CDR3: TGTGCCAGCAGCCCTATACTTGGCAGGGGCACAGATACGCAGTATTTT.

The CDR3 reads CASSFLPSGGPPEQFF. The CDR3 region has the DNA TGTGCCAGCAGCTTCCTTCCTAGCGGGGGGCCCCCTGAGCAGTTCTTC. The chain couples TRBV7-3 to TRBJ2-1; 11 nucleotides agree with TRBD2. Germline CDR1 reads SGHTA; CDR2 reads FQGTGA. The CDR3 extends over 16 amino acids. The J segment lost 9 bases and the V segment lost 3 bases, leaving 10 bases of the junction unmatched. Full variable domain (remainder filled in from reference TRBV7-3 and TRBJ2-1): GAGVSQTPSNKVTEKGKYVELRCDPISGHTALYWYRQSLGQGPEFLIYFQGTGAADDSGLPNDRFFAVRPEGSVSTLKIQRTERGDSAVYLCASSFLPSGGPPEQFFGPGTRLTVL.

The V and J genes are TRBV9 and TRBJ2-3; tentatively, D is TRBD2 (5 bases). The CDR3 is 16 residues long. V shed 1 base and J shed 0 bases, with 12 bases lying between them. The germline V gene encodes CDR1 SGDLS and CDR2 YYNGEE. CDR3 nucleotide sequence: TGTGCCAGCAGCGTATCCACAGCGGATAGCACAGATACGCAGTATTTT. This codes for CASSVSTADSTDTQYF.

The chain's CDR3 is CAWRQGAETQYF. Written as DNA, the CDR3 is TGTGCCTGGCGACAGGGGGCCGAGACCCAGTACTTC. The chain is built from TRBV30 and TRBJ2-5; 10 nucleotides match TRBD1. The germline gives CDR1 GTSNPN, CDR2 SVGIG (reference sequence). The CDR3 covers 12 residues. V lost 5 bases and J lost 5; bases outside the gene matches: 2.

This chain links TRBV2 with TRBJ1-5; TRBD1 matches at 7 bases. This CDR3 comprises 14 residues. The germline V gene has CDR1 SNHLY and CDR2 FYNNEI. V shed 6 bases and J 4 bases; nucleotides not matched to a gene: 6. CDR3 DNA sequence: TGTGCCAGCAGGGTCGGGACAGTAAATCAGCCCCAGCATTTT. It specifies CASRVGTVNQPQHF.